This note documents a single TCR beta chain sequence. In its sample, this clonotype was seen a few times. Its specific antigen is unknown. Per-base qualities were not stored, and no clone one base away is much larger. The data were obtained in a study of T cell repertoires in cytomegalovirus infection (dated by TCRdb to between 2017 and 2020). Background for the entire study: Donor HLA type was relevant to the analysis, because carriage of CMV infection together with the matching HLA type was indicated by public TCR beta signatures.

Beyond this particular receptor, the publication reports: The ex vivo response was dominated by HLA-C-restricted CMV-specific TCR beta clonotypes, which also provided the single most frequent clonotype in two of eight donors. In both this cohort and an independent cohort of 300 to 450 donors, the cumulative frequency of public TCR beta family members distinguished carriers of CMV infection plus the relevant HLA type.

V is shortened by 5 bases, J by 7 bases, and the region joining them spans 11 bases. The CDR3 contains 13 residues, cysteine and phenylalanine counted. Of the read, only the CDR3 DNA is kept; its 39 bases are in frame from base 1. Via the germline V gene, CDR1 is SGHVS and CDR2 FQNEAQ. The sequencer was an Illumina HiSeq 1500. The public reads were run again by TCRdb, first through fastp at Q25 and then through MiXCR, and only productive beta chains were kept. Here each entry gathers all rows of one CDR3 protein and keeps the most common genes and DNA. This sample is represented by approximately 250,000 distinct CDR3 sequences; approximately 9.1% of them were singletons. Roughly 15% of the sample is in the top ten clones.

The source is a human donor in good health (CMV status not recorded). Some clones in this sample may be carry-over from other donors' samples. Sequencing was performed on PBMCs. Rearrangement joined TRBV7-8 to TRBJ2-2, with the D gene uncertain. CDR3 reads: CASSQLRVGELFF. The base sequence is TGTGCCAGCAGCCAATTAAGGGTCGGGGAGCTGTTTTTT.